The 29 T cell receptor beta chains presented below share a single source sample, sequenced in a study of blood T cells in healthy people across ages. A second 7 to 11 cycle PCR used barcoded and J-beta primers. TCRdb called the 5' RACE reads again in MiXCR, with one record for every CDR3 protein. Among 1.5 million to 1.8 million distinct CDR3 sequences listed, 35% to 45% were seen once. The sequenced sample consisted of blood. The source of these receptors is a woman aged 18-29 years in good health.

For the CDR3, the DNA is TGTGCCAGCAGCCTCACCATCGCCGGACAGGGGAGCTACGAGCAGTACTTC. This sequence encodes CASSLTIAGQGSYEQYF. The chain has TRBV11-2 and TRBJ2-4; 9 bases are a match to TRBD1. The end of the DNA is better explained by TRBJ2-7, so the J call may be wrong. CDR3 length equals 17 residues. CDR1 and CDR2 (germline): SGHAT, FQNNGV.

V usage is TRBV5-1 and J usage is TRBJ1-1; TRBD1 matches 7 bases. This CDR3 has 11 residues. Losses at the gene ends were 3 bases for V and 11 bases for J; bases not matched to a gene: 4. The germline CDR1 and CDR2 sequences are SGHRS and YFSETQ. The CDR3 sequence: CASSSGQEAFF. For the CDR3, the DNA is TGCGCCAGCAGCTCTGGACAGGAGGCTTTCTTT.

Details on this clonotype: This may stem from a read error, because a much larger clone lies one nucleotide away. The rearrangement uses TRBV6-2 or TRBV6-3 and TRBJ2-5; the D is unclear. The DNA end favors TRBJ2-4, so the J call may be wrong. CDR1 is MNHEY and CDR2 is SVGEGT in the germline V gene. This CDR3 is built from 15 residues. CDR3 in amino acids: CASSYAAVSKNIQYF. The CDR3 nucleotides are TGTGCCAGCAGTTACGCTGCGGTTTCCAAAAACATTCAGTACTTC.

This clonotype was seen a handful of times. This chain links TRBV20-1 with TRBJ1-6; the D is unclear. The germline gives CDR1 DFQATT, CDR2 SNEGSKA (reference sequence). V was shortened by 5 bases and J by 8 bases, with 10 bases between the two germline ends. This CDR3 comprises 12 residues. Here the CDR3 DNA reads TGCAGTGCTCTCGGACGGTATTCACCCCTCCACTTT. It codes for CSALGRYSPLHF.

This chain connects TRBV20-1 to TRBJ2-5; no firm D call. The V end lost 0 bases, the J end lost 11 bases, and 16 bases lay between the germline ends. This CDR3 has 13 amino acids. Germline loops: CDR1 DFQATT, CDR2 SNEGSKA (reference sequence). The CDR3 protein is CSARDFIKDEQYF. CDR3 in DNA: TGCAGTGCTAGAGATTTTATTAAGGATGAGCAGTACTTC.

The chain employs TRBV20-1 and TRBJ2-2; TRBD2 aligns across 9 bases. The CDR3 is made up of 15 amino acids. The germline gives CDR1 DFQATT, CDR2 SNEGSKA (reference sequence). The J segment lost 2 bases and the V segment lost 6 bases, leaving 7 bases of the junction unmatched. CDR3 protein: CSARSSGINTGELFF. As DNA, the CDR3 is TGCAGTGCAAGATCTAGCGGGATTAACACCGGGGAGCTGTTTTTT.

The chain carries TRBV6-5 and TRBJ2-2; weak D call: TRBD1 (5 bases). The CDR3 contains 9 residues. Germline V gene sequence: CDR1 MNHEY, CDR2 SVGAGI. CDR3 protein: CDRTGELFF. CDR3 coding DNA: TGTGACAGGACCGGGGAGCTGTTTTTT.

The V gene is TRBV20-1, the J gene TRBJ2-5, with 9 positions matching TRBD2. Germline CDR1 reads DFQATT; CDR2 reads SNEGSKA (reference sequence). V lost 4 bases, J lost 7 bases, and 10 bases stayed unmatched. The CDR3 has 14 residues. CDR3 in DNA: TGCAGTGCTAAAAGCGGACTAGCGACAGGGACCCAGTACTTC. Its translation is CSAKSGLATGTQYF.

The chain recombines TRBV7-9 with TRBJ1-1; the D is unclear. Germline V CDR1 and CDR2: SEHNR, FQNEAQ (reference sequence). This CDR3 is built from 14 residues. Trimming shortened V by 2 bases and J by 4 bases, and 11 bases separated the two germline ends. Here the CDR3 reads CASSLMGPVTEAFF. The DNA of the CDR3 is TGTGCCAGCAGCTTAATGGGTCCCGTCACTGAAGCTTTCTTT.

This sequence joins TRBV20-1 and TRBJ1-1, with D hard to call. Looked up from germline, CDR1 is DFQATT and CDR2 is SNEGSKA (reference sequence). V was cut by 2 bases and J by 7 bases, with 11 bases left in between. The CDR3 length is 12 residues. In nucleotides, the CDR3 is TGCAGTGCTAGACAGACCCAAAGTGAAGCTTTCTTT. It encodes CSARQTQSEAFF.

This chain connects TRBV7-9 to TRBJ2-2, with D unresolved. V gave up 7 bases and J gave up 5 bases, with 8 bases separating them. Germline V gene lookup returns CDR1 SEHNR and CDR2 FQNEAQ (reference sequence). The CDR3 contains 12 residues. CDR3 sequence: CASTETTGELFF. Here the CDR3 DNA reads TGTGCCAGCACCGAAACGACCGGGGAGCTGTTTTTT.

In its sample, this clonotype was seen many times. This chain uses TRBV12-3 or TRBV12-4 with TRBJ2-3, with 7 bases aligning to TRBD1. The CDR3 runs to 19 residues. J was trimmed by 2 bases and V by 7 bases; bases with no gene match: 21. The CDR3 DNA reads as TGTGCCAGCAAAACCAATAAGAGGGGGCTTCTCATTCTCACAGATACGCAGTATTTT. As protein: CASKTNKRGLLILTDTQYF.

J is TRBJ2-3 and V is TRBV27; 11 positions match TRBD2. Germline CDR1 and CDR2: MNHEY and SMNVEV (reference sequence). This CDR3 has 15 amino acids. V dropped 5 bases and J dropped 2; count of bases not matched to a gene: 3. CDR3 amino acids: CASSRLAGYTDTQYF. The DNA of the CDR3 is TGTGCCAGCAGTAGACTAGCGGGGTACACAGATACGCAGTATTTT.

The CDR3 reads CASSTRPRTGTDTQYF. In DNA, the CDR3 is TGTGCCAGCAGCACACGACCTCGGACAGGCACAGATACGCAGTATTTT. The V and J genes are TRBV9 and TRBJ2-3; possible D gene TRBD1, 6 bases. This CDR3 is 16 amino acids long. The V gene lost 4 bases and the J gene lost 1 base, with 16 bases spanning the gap. Germline V gene data show CDR1 as SGDLS and CDR2 as YYNGEE.

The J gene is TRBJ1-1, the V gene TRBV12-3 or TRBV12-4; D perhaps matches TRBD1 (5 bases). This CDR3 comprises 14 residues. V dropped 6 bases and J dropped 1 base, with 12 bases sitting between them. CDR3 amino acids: CASRGSGGNTEAFF. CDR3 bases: TGTGCCAGCAGGGGGTCTGGGGGGAACACTGAAGCTTTCTTT.

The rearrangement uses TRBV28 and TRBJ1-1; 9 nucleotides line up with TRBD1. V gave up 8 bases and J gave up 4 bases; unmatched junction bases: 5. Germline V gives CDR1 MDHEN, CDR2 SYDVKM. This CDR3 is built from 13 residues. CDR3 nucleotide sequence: TGTGCCAGCGACGGACAGGGGACCACTGAAGCTTTCTTT. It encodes CASDGQGTTEAFF.

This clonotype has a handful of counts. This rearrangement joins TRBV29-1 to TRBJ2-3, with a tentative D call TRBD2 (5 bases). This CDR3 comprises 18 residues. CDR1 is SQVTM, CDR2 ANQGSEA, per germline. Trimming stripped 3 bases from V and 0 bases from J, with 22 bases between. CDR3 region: CSVDRARTELPSTDTQYF. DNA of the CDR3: TGCAGCGTTGATCGGGCACGGACTGAACTCCCTAGCACAGATACGCAGTATTTT.

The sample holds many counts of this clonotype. The CDR3 bases are TGTGCCAGCAGTTTGCCAGTCGGCAATCAGCCCCAGCATTTT. It is translated as CASSLPVGNQPQHF. The J gene is TRBJ1-5, the V gene TRBV6-6; D is unclear. This CDR3 comprises 14 residues. Trimming removed 4 bases at V and 2 bases at J, with 9 bases between. Germline V gene data show CDR1 as MNHNY and CDR2 as SVGAGI (reference sequence).

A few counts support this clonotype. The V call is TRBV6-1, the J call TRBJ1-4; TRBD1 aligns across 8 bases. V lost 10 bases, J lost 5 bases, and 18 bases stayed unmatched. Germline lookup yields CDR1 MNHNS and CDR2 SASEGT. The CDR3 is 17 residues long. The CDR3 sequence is CATALRRRTGPNEKLFF. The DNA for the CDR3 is TGTGCCACCGCACTTCGACGTCGGACAGGGCCGAATGAAAAACTGTTTTTT.

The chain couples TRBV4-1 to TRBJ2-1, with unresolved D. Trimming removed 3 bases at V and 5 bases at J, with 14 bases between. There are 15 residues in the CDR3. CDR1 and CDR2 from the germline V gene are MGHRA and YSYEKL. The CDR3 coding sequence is TGCGCCAGCAGCCAGCCCCTGTCGCCCAACAATGAGCAGTTCTTC. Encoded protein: CASSQPLSPNNEQFF.

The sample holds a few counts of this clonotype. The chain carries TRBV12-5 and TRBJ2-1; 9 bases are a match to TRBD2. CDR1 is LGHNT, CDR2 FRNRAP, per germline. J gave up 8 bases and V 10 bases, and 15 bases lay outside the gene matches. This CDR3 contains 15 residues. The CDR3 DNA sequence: TGTGCTACCGCTCAAGGGACTAGCTGGGCAGATGAGCAGTTCTTC. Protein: CATAQGTSWADEQFF.

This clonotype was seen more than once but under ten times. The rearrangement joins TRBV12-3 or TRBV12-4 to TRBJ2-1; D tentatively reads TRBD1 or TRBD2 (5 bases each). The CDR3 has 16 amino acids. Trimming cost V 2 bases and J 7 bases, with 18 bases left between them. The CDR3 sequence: CASSLRRAGLGNEQFF. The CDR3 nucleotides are TGTGCCAGCAGTTTAAGGCGGGCAGGGCTTGGGAATGAGCAGTTCTTC.

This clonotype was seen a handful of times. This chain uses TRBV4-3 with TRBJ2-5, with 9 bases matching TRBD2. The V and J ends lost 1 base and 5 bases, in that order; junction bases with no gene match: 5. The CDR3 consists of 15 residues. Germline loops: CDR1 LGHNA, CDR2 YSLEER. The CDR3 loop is CASSQVGLASETQYF. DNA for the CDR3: TGCGCCAGCAGCCAAGTGGGACTAGCTTCGGAGACCCAGTACTTC.

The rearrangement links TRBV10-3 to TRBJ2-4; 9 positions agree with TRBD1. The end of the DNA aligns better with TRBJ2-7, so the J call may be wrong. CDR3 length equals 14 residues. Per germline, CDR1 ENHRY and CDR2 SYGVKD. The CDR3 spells CALSAERQGVEQYF. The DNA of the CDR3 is TGTGCCTTATCAGCCGAGAGACAGGGGGTCGAGCAGTACTTC.

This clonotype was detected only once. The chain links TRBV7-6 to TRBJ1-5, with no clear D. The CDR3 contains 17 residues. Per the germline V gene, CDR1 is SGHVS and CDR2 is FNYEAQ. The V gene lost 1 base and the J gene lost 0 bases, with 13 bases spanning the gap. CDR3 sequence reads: CASSLGGGSYSNQPQHF. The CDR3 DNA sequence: TGTGCCAGCAGCTTAGGAGGTGGCAGTTATAGCAATCAGCCCCAGCATTTT.

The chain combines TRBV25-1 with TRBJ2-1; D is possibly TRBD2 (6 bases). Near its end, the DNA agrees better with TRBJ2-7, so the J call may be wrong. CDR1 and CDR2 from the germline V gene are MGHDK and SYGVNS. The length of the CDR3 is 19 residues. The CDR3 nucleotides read TGTGCCAGCAGTGAACCAACGACCCCCGGAGGGGTCTCCTACAATGAGCAGTACTTC. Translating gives CASSEPTTPGGVSYNEQYF.

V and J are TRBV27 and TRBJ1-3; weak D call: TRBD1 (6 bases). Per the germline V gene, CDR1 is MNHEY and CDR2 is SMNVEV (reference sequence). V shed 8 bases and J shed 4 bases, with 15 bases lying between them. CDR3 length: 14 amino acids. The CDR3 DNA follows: TGTGCCAGCCGATTGGCAGGGGTCGGAAACACCATATATTTT. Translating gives CASRLAGVGNTIYF.

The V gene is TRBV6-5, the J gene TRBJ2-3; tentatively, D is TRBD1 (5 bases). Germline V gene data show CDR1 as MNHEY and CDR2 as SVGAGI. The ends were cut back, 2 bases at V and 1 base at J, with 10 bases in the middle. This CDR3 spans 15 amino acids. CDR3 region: CASSYRGWGTDTQYF. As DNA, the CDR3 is TGTGCCAGCAGTTACAGGGGCTGGGGCACAGATACGCAGTATTTT.

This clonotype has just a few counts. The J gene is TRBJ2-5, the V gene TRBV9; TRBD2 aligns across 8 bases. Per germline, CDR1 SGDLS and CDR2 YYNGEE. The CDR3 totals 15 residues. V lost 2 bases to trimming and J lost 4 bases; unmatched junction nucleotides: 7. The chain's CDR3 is CASSVEAGVSETQYF. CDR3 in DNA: TGTGCCAGCAGCGTTGAAGCGGGGGTGTCAGAGACCCAGTACTTC.